The sequence of this T cell receptor beta chain was determined in a study of OX40 agonist ivuxolimab in advanced cancers. Study in general: Participants, 65% to 85% male, averaged approximately 60 years of age, ranging from about 23 to 79.

The protocol was immunoSEQ multiplex PCR, while the TCRdb copy is restricted to in-frame clones and leaves out a portion. In the table there are tens of thousands of clones, 89% of which are singletons. A remark on this clone: Its antigen is undetermined.

Overall study results and limits: Some of the lowest clonal expansion was seen in partial responders at 0.1-3.0 mg/kg. Mean expanded clone counts were higher in CD8+ than CD4+ T cells.

The germline gives CDR1 KGHSH, CDR2 LQKENI. The CDR3 extends over 18 amino acids. J was trimmed by 1 base and V by 1 base; bases with no gene match: 5. This specimen was CD4+ or CD8+ T cells sorted from blood, taken in a trial of the OX40 agonist ivuxolimab. The source is an adult with an advanced solid tumor such as melanoma, head and neck, liver or kidney cancer. The chain uses TRBV18 and TRBJ2-6, with 9 bases matching TRBD1. CDR3 DNA: TGTGCCAGCTCACCACTAGGGACAGGGAGGTCTGGGGCCAACGTCCTGACTTTC. The encoded protein is CASSPLGTGRSGANVLTF.